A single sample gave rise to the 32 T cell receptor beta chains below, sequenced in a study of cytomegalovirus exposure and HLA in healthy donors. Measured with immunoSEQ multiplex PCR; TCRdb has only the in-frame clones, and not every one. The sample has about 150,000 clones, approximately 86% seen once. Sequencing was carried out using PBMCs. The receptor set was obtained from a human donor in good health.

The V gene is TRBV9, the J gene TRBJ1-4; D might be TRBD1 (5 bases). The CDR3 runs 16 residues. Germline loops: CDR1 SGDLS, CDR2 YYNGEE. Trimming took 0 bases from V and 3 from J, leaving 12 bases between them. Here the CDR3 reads CASSVGLGGANEKLFF. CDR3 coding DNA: TGTGCCAGCAGCGTAGGTCTCGGGGGGGCTAATGAAAAACTGTTTTTT.

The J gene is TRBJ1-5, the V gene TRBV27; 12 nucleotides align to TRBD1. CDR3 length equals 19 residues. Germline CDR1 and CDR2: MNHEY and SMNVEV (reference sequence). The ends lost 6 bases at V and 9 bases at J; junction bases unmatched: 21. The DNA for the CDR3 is TGTGCCAGCAGACCCGGGATTAGTGGGACAGGGGGCACCCGACGGCCCCAGCATTTT. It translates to CASRPGISGTGGTRRPQHF.

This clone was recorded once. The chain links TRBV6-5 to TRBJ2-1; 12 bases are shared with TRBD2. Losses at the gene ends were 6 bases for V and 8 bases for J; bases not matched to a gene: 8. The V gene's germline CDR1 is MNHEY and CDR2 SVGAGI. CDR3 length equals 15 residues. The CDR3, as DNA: TGTGCCAGCAGGCCCTCGCTAGCGGGGGGGTATGAGCAGTTCTTC. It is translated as CASRPSLAGGYEQFF.

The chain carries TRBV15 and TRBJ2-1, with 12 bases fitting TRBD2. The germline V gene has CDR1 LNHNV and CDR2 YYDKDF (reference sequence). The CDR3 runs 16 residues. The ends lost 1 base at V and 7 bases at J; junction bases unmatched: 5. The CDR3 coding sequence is TGTGCCACCAGCAGAGCTCTAGCGGGAGGGCGAAATGAGCAGTTCTTC. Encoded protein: CATSRALAGGRNEQFF.

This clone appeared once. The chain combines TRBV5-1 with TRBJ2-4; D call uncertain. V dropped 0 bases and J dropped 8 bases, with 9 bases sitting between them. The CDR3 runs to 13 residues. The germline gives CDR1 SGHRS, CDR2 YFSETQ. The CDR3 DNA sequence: TGCGCCAGCAGCTTGGGCCCACCAGACATTCAGTACTTC. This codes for CASSLGPPDIQYF.

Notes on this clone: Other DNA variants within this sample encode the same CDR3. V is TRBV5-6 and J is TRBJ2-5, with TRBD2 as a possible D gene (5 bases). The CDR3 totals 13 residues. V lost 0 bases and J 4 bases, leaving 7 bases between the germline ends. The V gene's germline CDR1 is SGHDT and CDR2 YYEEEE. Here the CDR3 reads CASSLGTGETQYF. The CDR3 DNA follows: TGTGCCAGCAGCTTGGGGACTGGAGAGACCCAGTACTTC.

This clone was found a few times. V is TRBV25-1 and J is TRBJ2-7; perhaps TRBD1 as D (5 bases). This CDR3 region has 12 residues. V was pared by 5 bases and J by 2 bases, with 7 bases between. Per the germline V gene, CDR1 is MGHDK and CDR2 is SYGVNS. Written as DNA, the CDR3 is TGTGCCAGCAGTTGGACAACCTACGAGCAGTACTTC. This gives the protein CASSWTTYEQYF.

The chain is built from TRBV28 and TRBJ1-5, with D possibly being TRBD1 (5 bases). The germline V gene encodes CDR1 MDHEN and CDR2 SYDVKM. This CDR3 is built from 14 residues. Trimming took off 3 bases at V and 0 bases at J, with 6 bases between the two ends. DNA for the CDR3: TGTGCCAGCAGTTTTCAGGGTAGCAATCAGCCCCAGCATTTT. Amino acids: CASSFQGSNQPQHF.

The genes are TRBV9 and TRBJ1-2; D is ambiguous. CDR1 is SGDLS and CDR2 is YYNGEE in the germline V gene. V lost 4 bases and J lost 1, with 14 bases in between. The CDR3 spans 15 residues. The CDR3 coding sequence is TGTGCCAGCAGCCCAACCCCCACAGTTAACTATGGCTACACCTTC. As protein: CASSPTPTVNYGYTF.

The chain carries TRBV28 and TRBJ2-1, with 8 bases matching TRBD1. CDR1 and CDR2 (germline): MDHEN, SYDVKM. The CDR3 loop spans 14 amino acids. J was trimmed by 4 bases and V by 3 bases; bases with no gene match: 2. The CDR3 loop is CASSLGQVYNEQFF. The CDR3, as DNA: TGTGCCAGCAGTTTGGGACAGGTGTACAATGAGCAGTTCTTC.

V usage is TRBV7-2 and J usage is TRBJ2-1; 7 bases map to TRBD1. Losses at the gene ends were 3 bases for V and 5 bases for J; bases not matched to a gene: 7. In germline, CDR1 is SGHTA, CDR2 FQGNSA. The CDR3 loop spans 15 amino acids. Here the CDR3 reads CASSLTGRADNEQFF. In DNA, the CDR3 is TGTGCCAGCAGCTTGACAGGGCGGGCCGACAATGAGCAGTTCTTC.

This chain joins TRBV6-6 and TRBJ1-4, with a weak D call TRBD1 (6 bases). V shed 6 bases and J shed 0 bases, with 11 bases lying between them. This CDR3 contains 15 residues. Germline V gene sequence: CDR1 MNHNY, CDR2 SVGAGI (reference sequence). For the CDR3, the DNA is TGTGCCAGCAGCCTCAGGGGTGCAACTAATGAAAAACTGTTTTTT. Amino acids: CASSLRGATNEKLFF.

CDR3 in DNA: TGTGCCAGCAGCGTAGAAGCCCAGGGGGATAGTGGCTACACCTTC. Translating it yields CASSVEAQGDSGYTF. The rearrangement joins TRBV9 to TRBJ1-2; 7 bases fit TRBD1. Germline V CDR1 and CDR2: SGDLS, YYNGEE. V gave up 0 bases and J gave up 7 bases; unmatched junction bases: 9. The CDR3 has 15 residues.

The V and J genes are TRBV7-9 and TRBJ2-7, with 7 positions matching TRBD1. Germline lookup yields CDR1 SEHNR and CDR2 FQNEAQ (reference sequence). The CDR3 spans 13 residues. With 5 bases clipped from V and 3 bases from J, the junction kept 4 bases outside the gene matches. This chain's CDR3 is CASSTRDSYEQYF. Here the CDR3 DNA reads TGTGCCAGCAGCACAAGGGACAGCTACGAGCAGTACTTC.

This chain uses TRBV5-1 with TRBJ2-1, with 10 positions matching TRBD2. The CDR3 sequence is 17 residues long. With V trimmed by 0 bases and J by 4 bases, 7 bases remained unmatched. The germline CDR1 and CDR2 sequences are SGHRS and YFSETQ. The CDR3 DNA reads TGCGCCAGCAGCTTGGAATCTAGCGGGGGAGCATACAATGAGCAGTTCTTC. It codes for CASSLESSGGAYNEQFF.

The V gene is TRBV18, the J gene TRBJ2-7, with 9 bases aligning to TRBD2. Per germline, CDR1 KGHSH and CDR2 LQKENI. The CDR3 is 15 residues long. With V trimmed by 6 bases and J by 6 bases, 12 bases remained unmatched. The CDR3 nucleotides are TGTGCCAGCTCCCCTCTGGTAGCGGGAGTCGGCGAGCAGTACTTC. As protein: CASSPLVAGVGEQYF.

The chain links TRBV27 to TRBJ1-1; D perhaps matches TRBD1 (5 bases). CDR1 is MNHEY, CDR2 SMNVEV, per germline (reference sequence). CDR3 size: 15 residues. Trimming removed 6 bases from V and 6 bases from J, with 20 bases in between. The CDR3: CASSRRGTREAEAFF. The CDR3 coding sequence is TGTGCCAGCAGCCGGCGGGGGACCCGGGAGGCTGAAGCTTTCTTT.

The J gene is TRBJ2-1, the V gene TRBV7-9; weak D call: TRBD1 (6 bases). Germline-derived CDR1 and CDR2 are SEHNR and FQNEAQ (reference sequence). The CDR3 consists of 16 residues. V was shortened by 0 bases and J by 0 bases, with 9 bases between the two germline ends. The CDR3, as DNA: TGTGCCAGCAGCTTAGCTGCAGGGGCCTCCTACAATGAGCAGTTCTTC. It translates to CASSLAAGASYNEQFF. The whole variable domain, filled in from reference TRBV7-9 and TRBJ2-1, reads DTGVSQNPRHKITKRGQNVTFRCDPISEHNRLYWYRQTLGQGPEFLTYFQNEAQLEKSRLLSDRFSAERPKGSFSTLEIQRTEQGDSAMYLCASSLAAGASYNEQFFGPGTRLTVL.

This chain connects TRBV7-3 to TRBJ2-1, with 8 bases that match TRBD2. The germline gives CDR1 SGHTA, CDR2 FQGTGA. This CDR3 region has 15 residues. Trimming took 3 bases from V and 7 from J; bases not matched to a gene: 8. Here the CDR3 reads CASSFAGGGENEQFF. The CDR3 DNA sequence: TGTGCCAGCAGCTTCGCGGGGGGCGGAGAAAATGAGCAGTTCTTC.

The CDR3 DNA is TGTGCCAGCAGCTTAGTTGTCGGACTAAGTTCCTACAATGAGCAGTTCTTC. Translation gives CASSLVVGLSSYNEQFF. This chain uses TRBV11-2 with TRBJ2-1, with a weak D call TRBD2 (6 bases). Per germline, CDR1 SGHAT and CDR2 FQNNGV. The CDR3 runs to 17 residues. Trimming removed 1 base from V and 1 base from J, with 14 bases in between.

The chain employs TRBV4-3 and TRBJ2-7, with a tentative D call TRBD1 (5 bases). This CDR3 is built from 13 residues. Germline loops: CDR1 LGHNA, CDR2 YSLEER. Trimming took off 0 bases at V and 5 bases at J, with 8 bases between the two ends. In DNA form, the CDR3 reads TGCGCCAGCAGCCAAGAGGGCAGGGACGAGCAGTACTTC. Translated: CASSQEGRDEQYF.

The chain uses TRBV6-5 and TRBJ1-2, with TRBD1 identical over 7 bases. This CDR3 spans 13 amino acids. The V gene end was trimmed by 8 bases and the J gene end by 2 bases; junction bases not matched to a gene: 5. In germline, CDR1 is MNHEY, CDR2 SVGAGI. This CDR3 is CASSSQGNYGYTF. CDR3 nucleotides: TGTGCCAGCTCGTCACAGGGGAACTATGGCTACACCTTC.

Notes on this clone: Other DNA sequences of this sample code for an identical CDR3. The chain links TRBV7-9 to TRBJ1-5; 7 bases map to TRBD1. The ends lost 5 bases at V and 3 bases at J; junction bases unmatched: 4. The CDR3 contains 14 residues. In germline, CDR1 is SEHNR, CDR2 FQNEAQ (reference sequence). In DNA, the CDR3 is TGTGCCAGCAGCCCGACAGGGTCCAATCAGCCCCAGCATTTT. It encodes CASSPTGSNQPQHF.

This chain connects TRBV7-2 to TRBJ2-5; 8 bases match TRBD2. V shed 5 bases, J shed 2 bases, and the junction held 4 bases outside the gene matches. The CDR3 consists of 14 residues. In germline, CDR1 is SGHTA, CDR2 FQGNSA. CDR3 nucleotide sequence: TGTGCCAGCAGCAACCGGGGGGGACAAGAGACCCAGTACTTC. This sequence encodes CASSNRGGQETQYF.

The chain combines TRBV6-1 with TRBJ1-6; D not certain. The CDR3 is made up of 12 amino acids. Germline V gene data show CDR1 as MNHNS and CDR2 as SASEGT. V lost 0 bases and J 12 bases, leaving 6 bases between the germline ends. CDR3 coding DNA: TGTGCCAGCAGTGAAGCTACATTACCCCTCCACTTT. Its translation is CASSEATLPLHF.

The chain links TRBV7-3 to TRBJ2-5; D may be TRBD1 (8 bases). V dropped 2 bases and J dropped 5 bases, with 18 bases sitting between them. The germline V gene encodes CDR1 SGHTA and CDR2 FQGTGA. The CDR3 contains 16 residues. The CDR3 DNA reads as TGTGCCAGCAGCTTATTGGGGGGGACAGGAAGGGAGACCCAGTACTTC. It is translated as CASSLLGGTGRETQYF.

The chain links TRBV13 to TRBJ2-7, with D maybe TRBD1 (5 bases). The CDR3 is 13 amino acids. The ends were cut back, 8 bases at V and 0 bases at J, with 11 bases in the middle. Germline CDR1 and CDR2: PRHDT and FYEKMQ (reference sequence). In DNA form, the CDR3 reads TGTGCCAGCTCCCAAAGGGGCTCCTACGAGCAGTACTTC. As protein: CASSQRGSYEQYF. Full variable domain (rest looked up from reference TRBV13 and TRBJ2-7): AAGVIQSPRHLIKEKRETATLKCYPIPRHDTVYWYQQGPGQDPQFLISFYEKMQSDKGSIPDRFSAQQFSDYHSELNMSSLELGDSALYFCASSQRGSYEQYFGPGTRLTVT.

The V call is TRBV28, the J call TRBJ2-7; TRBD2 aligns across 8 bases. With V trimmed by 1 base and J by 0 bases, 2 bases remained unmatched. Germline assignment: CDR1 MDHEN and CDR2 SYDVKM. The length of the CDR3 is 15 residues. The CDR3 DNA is TGTGCCAGCAGTTTATTGCGGGAGGACTCCTACGAGCAGTACTTC. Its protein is CASSLLREDSYEQYF.

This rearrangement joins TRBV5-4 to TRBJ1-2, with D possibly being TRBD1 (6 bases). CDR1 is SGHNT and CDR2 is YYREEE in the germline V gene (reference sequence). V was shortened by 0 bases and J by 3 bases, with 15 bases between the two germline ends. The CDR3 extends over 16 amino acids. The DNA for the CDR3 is TGTGCCAGCAGCTTGGCCGGGGCAGGGGTAGACTATGGCTACACCTTC. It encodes CASSLAGAGVDYGYTF. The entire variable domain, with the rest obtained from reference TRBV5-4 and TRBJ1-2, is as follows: ETGVTQSPTHLIKTRGQQVTLRCSSQSGHNTVSWYQQALGQGPQFIFQYYREEENGRGNFPPRFSGLQFPNYSSELNVNALELDDSALYLCASSLAGAGVDYGYTFGSGTRLTVV.

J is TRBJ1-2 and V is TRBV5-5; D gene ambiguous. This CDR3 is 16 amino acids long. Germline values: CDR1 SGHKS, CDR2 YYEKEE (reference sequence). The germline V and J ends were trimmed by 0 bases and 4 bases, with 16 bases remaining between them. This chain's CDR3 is CASSLGGYEGSYGYTF. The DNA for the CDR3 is TGTGCCAGCAGCTTGGGGGGTTACGAGGGATCCTATGGCTACACCTTC.

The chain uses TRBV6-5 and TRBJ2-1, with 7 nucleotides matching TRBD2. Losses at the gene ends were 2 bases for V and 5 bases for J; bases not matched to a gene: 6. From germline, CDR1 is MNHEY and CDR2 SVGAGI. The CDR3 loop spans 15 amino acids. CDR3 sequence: CASSYGLAANNEQFF. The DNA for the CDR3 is TGTGCCAGCAGTTACGGTCTAGCGGCAAACAATGAGCAGTTCTTC.

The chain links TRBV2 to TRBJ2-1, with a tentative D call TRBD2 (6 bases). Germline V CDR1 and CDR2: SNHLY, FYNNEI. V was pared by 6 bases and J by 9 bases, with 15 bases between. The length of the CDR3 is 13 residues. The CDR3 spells CASSGTVLGEQFF. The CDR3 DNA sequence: TGTGCCAGCAGCGGGACTGTTCTTGGTGAGCAGTTCTTC.